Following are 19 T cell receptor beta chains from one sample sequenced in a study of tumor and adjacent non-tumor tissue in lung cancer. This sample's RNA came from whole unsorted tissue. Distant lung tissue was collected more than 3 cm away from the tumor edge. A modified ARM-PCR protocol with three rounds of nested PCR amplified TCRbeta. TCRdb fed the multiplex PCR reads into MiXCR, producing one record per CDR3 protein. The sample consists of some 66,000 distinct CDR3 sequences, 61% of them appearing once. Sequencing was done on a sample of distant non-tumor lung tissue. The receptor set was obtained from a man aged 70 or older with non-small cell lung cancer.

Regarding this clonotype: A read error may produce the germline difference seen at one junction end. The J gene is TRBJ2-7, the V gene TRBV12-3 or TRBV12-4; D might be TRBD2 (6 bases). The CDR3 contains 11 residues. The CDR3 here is CAISLAYGQYF. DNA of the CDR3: TGTGCCATCAGTCTAGCGTACGGGCAGTACTTC.

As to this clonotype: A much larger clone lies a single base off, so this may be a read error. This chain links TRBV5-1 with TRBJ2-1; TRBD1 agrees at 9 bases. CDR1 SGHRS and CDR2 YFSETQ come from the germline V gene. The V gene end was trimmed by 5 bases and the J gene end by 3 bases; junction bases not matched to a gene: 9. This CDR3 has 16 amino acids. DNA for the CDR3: TGCGCCAGCAGATCACGACCGGGACAGGGCTACAATGAGCAGTTCTTC. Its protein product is CASRSRPGQGYNEQFF.

In DNA, the CDR3 is TGTGCCAGCAGCCCAGCGGGGCACCTCGAAAACATTCAGTACTTC. This sequence encodes CASSPAGHLENIQYF. The chain combines TRBV14 with TRBJ2-4, with 7 bases lining up with TRBD2. The V gene end was trimmed by 4 bases and the J gene end by 5 bases; junction bases not matched to a gene: 8. From germline, CDR1 is SGHDN and CDR2 FVKESK. This CDR3 comprises 15 residues. The variable domain in full, with the rest retrieved from reference TRBV14 and TRBJ2-4, is EAGVTQFPSHSVIEKGQTVTLRCDPISGHDNLYWYRRVMGKEIKFLLHFVKESKQDESGMPNNRFLAERTGGTYSTLKVQPAELEDSGVYFCASSPAGHLENIQYFGAGTRLSVL.

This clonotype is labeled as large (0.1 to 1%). The CDR3 DNA sequence: TGTGCCAGCCGGCCCCAGGACAGCCAAGAGACCCAGTACTTC. Amino acids: CASRPQDSQETQYF. The V and J genes are TRBV6-5 and TRBJ2-5; D perhaps matches TRBD1 (6 bases). Trimming took 8 bases from V and 1 from J, leaving 14 bases between them. The germline V gene encodes CDR1 MNHEY and CDR2 SVGAGI. The CDR3 consists of 14 residues.

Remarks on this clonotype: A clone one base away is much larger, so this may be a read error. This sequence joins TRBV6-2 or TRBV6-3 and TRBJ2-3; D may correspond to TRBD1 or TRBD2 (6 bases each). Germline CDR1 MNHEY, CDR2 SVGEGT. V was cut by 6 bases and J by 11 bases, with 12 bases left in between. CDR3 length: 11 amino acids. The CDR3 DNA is TGTGCCAGCAGGCGGGACAATATGCAGTATTTT. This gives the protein CASRRDNMQYF.

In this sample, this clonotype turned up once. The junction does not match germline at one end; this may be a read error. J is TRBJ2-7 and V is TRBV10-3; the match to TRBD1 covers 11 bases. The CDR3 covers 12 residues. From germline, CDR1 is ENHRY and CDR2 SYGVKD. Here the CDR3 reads CVTGQGVYEQNF. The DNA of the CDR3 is TGTGTCACGGGACAGGGGGTGTACGAACAGAACTTC.

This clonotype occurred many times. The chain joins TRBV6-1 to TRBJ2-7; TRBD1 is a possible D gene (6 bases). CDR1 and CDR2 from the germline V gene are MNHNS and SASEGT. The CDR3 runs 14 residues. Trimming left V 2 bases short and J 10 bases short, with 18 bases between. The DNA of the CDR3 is TGTGCCAGCAGTGAAAGTCAGGGGAGCTCCTACCAGTACTTC. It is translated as CASSESQGSSYQYF.

CDR3: CANSHDRGGNEQYF. CDR3 DNA: TGCGCCAACAGTCACGACAGGGGTGGGAACGAGCAGTACTTC. The rearrangement uses TRBV4-1 and TRBJ2-7; 8 bases align to TRBD1. Germline V gives CDR1 MGHRA, CDR2 YSYEKL. The CDR3 has 14 amino acids. V was clipped by 10 bases and J by 5 bases; unmatched bases: 13.

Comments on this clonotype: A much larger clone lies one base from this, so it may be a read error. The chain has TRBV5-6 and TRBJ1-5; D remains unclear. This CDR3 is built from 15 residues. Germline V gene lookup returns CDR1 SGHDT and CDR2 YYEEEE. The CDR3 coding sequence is TGTGCCAGCAGCTTGGCCGGAGGTAGCAATCAGTCCCAGCATTTT. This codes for CASSLAGGSNQSQHF.

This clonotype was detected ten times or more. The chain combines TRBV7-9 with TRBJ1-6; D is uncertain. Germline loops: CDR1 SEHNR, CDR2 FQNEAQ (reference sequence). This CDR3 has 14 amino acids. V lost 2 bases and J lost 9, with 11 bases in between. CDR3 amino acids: CASSLYMDGSPLHF. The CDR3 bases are TGTGCCAGCAGCTTATATATGGATGGTTCACCCCTCCACTTT.

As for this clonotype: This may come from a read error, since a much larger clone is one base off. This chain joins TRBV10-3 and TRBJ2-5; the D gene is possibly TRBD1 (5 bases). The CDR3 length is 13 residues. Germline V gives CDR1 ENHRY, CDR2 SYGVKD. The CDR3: CAVSDWQGETQYF. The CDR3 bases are TGTGCCGTCAGTGACTGGCAGGGAGAGACCCAGTACTTC.

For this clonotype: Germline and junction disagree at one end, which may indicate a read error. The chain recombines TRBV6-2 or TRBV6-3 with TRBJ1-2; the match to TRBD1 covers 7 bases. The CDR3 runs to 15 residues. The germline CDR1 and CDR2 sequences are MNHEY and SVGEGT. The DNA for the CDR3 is TGTACCAGCAGTCCGCCGGGACAGTCCTTCTATGGCTACACCTTC. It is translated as CTSSPPGQSFYGYTF.

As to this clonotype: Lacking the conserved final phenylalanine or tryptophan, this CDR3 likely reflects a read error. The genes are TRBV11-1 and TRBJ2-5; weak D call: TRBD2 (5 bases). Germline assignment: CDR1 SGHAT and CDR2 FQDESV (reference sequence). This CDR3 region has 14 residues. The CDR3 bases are TGTGCAAGCACCCGGGGTGATCCACAAAAGACCCAGTACCTC. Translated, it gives CASTRGDPQKTQYL.

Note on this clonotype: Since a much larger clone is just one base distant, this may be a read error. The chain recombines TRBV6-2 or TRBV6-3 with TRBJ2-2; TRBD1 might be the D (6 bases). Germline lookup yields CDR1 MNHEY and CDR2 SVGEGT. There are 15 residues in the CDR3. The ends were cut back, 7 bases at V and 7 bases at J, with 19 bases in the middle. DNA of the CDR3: TGTGCCAGCACCCAACAGGGATTACCCATCGGGGAGCTGTTTTTT. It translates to CASTQQGLPIGELFF.

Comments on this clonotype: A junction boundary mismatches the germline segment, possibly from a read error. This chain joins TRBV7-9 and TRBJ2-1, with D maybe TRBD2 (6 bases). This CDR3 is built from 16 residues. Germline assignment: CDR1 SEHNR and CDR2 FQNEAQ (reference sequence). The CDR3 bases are TGTGCCAGCAGCTTTAGGTGGGAGGCCACCTACAATGAGCAGTTATTC. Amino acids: CASSFRWEATYNEQLF.

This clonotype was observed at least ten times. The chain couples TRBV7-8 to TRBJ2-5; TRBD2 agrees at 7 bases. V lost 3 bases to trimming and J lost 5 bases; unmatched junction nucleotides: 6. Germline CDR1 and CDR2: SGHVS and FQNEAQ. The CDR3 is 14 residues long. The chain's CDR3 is CASSLRVSGETQYF. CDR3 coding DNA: TGTGCCAGCAGCTTGCGGGTTAGCGGGGAGACCCAGTACTTC.

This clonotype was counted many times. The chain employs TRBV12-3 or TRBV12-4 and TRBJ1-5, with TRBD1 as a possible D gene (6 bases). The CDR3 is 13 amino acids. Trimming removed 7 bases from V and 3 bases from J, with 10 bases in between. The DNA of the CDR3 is TGTGCCAGCACCCGGGACAACAATCAGCCCCAGCATTTT. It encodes CASTRDNNQPQHF.

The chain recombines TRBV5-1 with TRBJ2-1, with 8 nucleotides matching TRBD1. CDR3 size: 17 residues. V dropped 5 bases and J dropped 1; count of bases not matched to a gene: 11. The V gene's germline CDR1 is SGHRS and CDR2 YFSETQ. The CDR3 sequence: CASSRRQGRQSYNEQFF. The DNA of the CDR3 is TGCGCCAGCAGTCGGAGACAGGGGAGGCAATCCTACAATGAGCAGTTCTTC. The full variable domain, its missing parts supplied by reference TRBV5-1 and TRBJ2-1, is KAGVTQTPRYLIKTRGQQVTLSCSPISGHRSVSWYQQTPGQGLQFLFEYFSETQRNKGNFPGRFSGRQFSNSRSEMNVSTLELGDSALYLCASSRRQGRQSYNEQFFGPGTRLTVL.

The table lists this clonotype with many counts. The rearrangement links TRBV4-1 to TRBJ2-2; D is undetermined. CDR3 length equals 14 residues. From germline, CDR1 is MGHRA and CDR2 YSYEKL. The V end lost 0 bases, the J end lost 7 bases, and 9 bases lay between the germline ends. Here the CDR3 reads CASSQDPGLGELFF. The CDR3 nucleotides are TGCGCCAGCAGCCAAGATCCCGGGCTCGGGGAGCTGTTTTTT.